Following are 27 T cell receptor beta chains from one sample sequenced in a study of control samples from healthy donors and cancer patients (dated by TCRdb to the early 2020s). The receptor library was made with the immunoSEQ multiplex PCR assay. This immuneACCESS table, as held by TCRdb, lists in-frame sequences with V and J called but not all clones. Of the missing ones, under half trace to an unresolved V gene in checked studies; the others have no known cause. The sample contains about 180,000 clones, around 94% of them found a single time. The ten largest clones add up to approximately 1.5% of the sample. Sequencing was performed on blood. These TCRs come from a man aged 25 to 40 in good health.

The rearrangement joins TRBV19 to TRBJ2-7, with 9 bases matching TRBD1. V lost 5 bases, J lost 4 bases, and 6 bases stayed unmatched. Germline loops: CDR1 LNHDA, CDR2 SQIVND (reference sequence). CDR3 length: 14 residues. The CDR3 DNA sequence: TGTGCCAGTAGTGCGCGGGACAGGGTTTACGAGCAGTACTTC. This gives the protein CASSARDRVYEQYF.

The chain links TRBV9 to TRBJ1-4; TRBD1 matches at 7 bases. The CDR3 runs to 15 residues. The germline V gene encodes CDR1 SGDLS and CDR2 YYNGEE. J was trimmed by 4 bases and V by 0 bases; bases with no gene match: 3. The CDR3 reads CASSVVGTDNEKLFF. The DNA of the CDR3 is TGTGCCAGCAGCGTAGTAGGGACAGATAATGAAAAACTGTTTTTT.

The chain recombines TRBV5-5 with TRBJ1-6; no clear D. Germline V gene data show CDR1 as SGHKS and CDR2 as YYEKEE (reference sequence). CDR3 length equals 16 residues. Trimming pared 5 bases from V and 5 bases from J, leaving 17 bases between. The CDR3 protein is CASSQGPHLDNSPLHF. The CDR3 DNA sequence: TGTGCCAGCAGTCAAGGGCCCCATTTAGATAATTCACCCCTCCACTTT.

This clone was detected only once. The J gene is TRBJ2-5, the V gene TRBV5-3; 11 bases match TRBD2. TRBV5-3 is treated as an ORF (open reading frame) with a function not yet certain. The V gene end was trimmed by 3 bases and the J gene end by 1 base; junction bases not matched to a gene: 8. The CDR3 sequence is 17 residues long. CDR3 region: CARSSTGTSGAQETQYF. In nucleotides, the CDR3 is TGTGCCAGAAGCTCGACCGGGACTAGCGGAGCCCAAGAGACCCAGTACTTC.

The chain combines TRBV20-1 with TRBJ2-7; 8 bases are shared with TRBD2. The germline CDR1 and CDR2 sequences are DFQATT and SNEGSKA (reference sequence). V shed 7 bases and J 2 bases; nucleotides not matched to a gene: 1. The CDR3 contains 11 residues. The CDR3 DNA reads as TGCAGTGGCGGGGGGCCCTACGAGCAGTACTTC. This sequence encodes CSGGGPYEQYF.

This sequence joins TRBV30 and TRBJ2-1; TRBD2 aligns across 12 bases. J gave up 15 bases and V 3 bases, and 18 bases lay outside the gene matches. The CDR3 is made up of 16 amino acids. The germline V gene has CDR1 GTSNPN and CDR2 SVGIG (reference sequence). DNA for the CDR3: TGTGCCTGGAGACGGAGCCTAGCGGGGGGGCCGGGTCGGGTGTTCTTC. Translation gives CAWRRSLAGGPGRVFF.

The chain couples TRBV10-2 to TRBJ1-3; the D is unclear. This CDR3 has 13 amino acids. Germline CDR1 reads WSHSY; CDR2 reads SAAADI. V lost 9 bases, J lost 5 bases, and 14 bases lay in between. This CDR3 reads CASSSDGRNTIYF. Written as DNA, the CDR3 is TGCGCCAGTTCCTCGGACGGACGAAACACCATATATTTT.

DNA of the CDR3: TGTGCCAGTAGTAAGGCCCCATGGTCGGTAGCGGGGGGGCTGGTGAGGGCAGATACGCAGTATTTT. It yields the protein CASSKAPWSVAGGLVRADTQYF. The genes are TRBV19 and TRBJ2-3, with TRBD2 matching 11 bases. V was pared by 4 bases and J by 4 bases, with 25 bases of the junction left unmatched. The CDR3 length is 22 residues. CDR1 and CDR2 (germline): LNHDA, SQIVND (reference sequence).

The rearrangement joins TRBV28 to TRBJ2-2, with TRBD1 identical over 8 bases. V dropped 4 bases and J dropped 6; count of bases not matched to a gene: 10. This CDR3 comprises 16 residues. CDR1 MDHEN and CDR2 SYDVKM come from the germline V gene. The CDR3 DNA follows: TGTGCCAGCAGTTCGCCGGGACAGGTTTCCCCCGGGGAGCTGTTTTTT. This codes for CASSSPGQVSPGELFF.

Only one count was recorded for this clone. The chain carries TRBV5-4 and TRBJ2-6; D unresolved. V was shortened by 4 bases and J by 4 bases, with 18 bases between the two germline ends. The CDR3 is 17 amino acids. Germline lookup yields CDR1 SGHNT and CDR2 YYREEE (reference sequence). CDR3 nucleotides: TGTGCCAGCAGCGGCCGGGTGCTAGTAACAGGGGCCAACGTCCTGACTTTC. Translation: CASSGRVLVTGANVLTF.

In DNA, the CDR3 is TGTGCCAGCAGCTCGCGTCCCGGGCCCTCGGGTGGGGAGCTGTTTTTT. Its protein product is CASSSRPGPSGGELFF. The J gene is TRBJ2-2, the V gene TRBV7-9, with D unresolved. The germline V gene encodes CDR1 SEHNR and CDR2 FQNEAQ (reference sequence). The V gene lost 4 bases and the J gene lost 8 bases, with 20 bases spanning the gap. CDR3 length: 16 residues.

CDR3 sequence reads: CASQDRVWGYTF. For the CDR3, the DNA is TGTGCCAGCCAAGACAGGGTGTGGGGCTACACCTTC. V and J are TRBV5-8 and TRBJ1-2, with 7 bases identical to TRBD1. The CDR3 extends over 12 amino acids. The germline CDR1 and CDR2 sequences are SGHTS and YDEGEE. V gave up 7 bases and J gave up 8 bases; unmatched junction bases: 8.

The rearrangement uses TRBV2 and TRBJ2-2; a possible D gene is TRBD2 (5 bases). V was trimmed by 4 bases and J by 8 bases, leaving 29 bases between them. CDR3 length: 19 amino acids. CDR1 and CDR2 (germline): SNHLY, FYNNEI. Written as DNA, the CDR3 is TGTGCCAGCAGTGTCATCCTGCGCCTCGGGGTGGAGAGGCCTGGGGAGCTGTTTTTT. Protein sequence: CASSVILRLGVERPGELFF. The full variable domain, completed using reference TRBV2 and TRBJ2-2, is EPEVTQTPSHQVTQMGQEVILRCVPISNHLYFYWYRQILGQKVEFLVSFYNNEISEKSEIFDDQFSVERPDGSNFTLKIRSTKLEDSAMYFCASSVILRLGVERPGELFFGEGSRLTVL.

This chain's CDR3 is CASTPDRVGNQPQHF. The CDR3 DNA reads TGTGCCAGCACCCCGGACAGGGTAGGCAATCAGCCCCAGCATTTT. The chain recombines TRBV2 with TRBJ1-5; 8 bases fit TRBD1. CDR1 and CDR2 (germline): SNHLY, FYNNEI. This CDR3 has 15 residues. Germline trimming cut 7 bases from V and 2 bases from J; bases unmatched to any gene: 7.

The genes are TRBV12-5 and TRBJ2-1; TRBD2 matches 9 bases. Germline loops: CDR1 LGHNT, CDR2 FRNRAP. V was clipped by 2 bases and J by 4 bases; unmatched bases: 6. This CDR3 is built from 16 residues. The CDR3 region is CASGLPGLAKYNEQFF. Written as DNA, the CDR3 is TGTGCTAGTGGTTTGCCCGGACTAGCGAAATACAATGAGCAGTTCTTC.

The chain uses TRBV6-5 and TRBJ1-4; 11 bases fit TRBD1. Germline V lookup: CDR1 MNHEY, CDR2 SVGAGI. This CDR3 is built from 14 residues. Losses at the gene ends were 7 bases for V and 6 bases for J; bases not matched to a gene: 4. CDR3 in amino acids: CASTPDRGHEKLFF. CDR3 nucleotides: TGTGCCAGCACCCCGGACAGGGGGCATGAAAAACTGTTTTTT.

The chain links TRBV19 to TRBJ1-3, with a weak D call TRBD1 (5 bases). CDR1 is LNHDA and CDR2 is SQIVND in the germline V gene (reference sequence). Trimming pared 10 bases from V and 0 bases from J, leaving 13 bases between. This CDR3 has 14 amino acids. CDR3 region: CATSQGTSGNTIYF. Here the CDR3 DNA reads TGTGCCACCTCTCAAGGGACCTCTGGAAACACCATATATTTT.

This clone was seen more than once but under ten times. For the CDR3, the DNA is TGTGCCAGCAGCCTCGGGACAGCGCAAGAGACCCAGTACTTC. This codes for CASSLGTAQETQYF. The V and J genes are TRBV28 and TRBJ2-5; 7 positions agree with TRBD1. CDR1 and CDR2 (germline): MDHEN, SYDVKM. V was pared by 6 bases and J by 2 bases, with 6 bases of the junction left unmatched. CDR3 length: 14 amino acids.

This chain connects TRBV18 to TRBJ1-5, with D unclear. The CDR3 totals 16 residues. V lost 3 bases to trimming and J lost 2 bases, with 14 bases between them. Germline CDR1 reads KGHSH; CDR2 reads LQKENI. The CDR3 DNA sequence: TGTGCCAGCTCACCCATGTCGATAAGTGGCAATCAGCCCCAGCATTTT. Protein product: CASSPMSISGNQPQHF.

The genes are TRBV27 and TRBJ1-5, with no clear D. CDR1 is MNHEY, CDR2 SMNVEV, per germline (reference sequence). The CDR3 runs 16 residues. V was cut by 4 bases and J by 0 bases, with 13 bases left in between. The CDR3 spells CASSSATPYSNQPQHF. CDR3 DNA: TGTGCCAGCAGTTCCGCCACACCCTATAGCAATCAGCCCCAGCATTTT.

This clone is labeled medium-sized. This chain uses TRBV7-2 with TRBJ1-5, with no clear D. The CDR3 has 16 residues. Trimming removed 5 bases from V and 3 bases from J, with 17 bases in between. CDR1 and CDR2 from the germline V gene are SGHTA and FQGNSA. The CDR3 sequence: CASSPEGYLLNQPQHF. The CDR3 DNA sequence: TGTGCCAGCAGCCCAGAAGGGTATCTCCTCAATCAGCCCCAGCATTTT.

The chain couples TRBV27 to TRBJ2-7, with 8 nucleotides matching TRBD2. This CDR3 is built from 16 residues. J gave up 1 base and V 6 bases, and 11 bases lay outside the gene matches. Germline V lookup: CDR1 MNHEY, CDR2 SMNVEV (reference sequence). This chain's CDR3 is CASRSMGLGTSYEQYF. The CDR3 coding sequence is TGTGCCAGCAGGTCCATGGGACTAGGCACTTCCTACGAGCAGTACTTC.

The chain links TRBV10-2 to TRBJ1-6; weak D call: TRBD1 (6 bases). The germline V gene encodes CDR1 WSHSY and CDR2 SAAADI. The V end lost 7 bases, the J end lost 7 bases, and 17 bases lay between the germline ends. CDR3 size: 15 residues. The CDR3 nucleotides read TGCGCCAGCACCTCCGGGGGCCAGGGGAATTCACCCCTCCACTTT. Translating it yields CASTSGGQGNSPLHF.

The chain has TRBV24-1 and TRBJ2-5; possibly TRBD1 for D (6 bases). This CDR3 has 15 residues. V was shortened by 4 bases and J by 5 bases, with 16 bases between the two germline ends. Germline V gives CDR1 KGHDR, CDR2 SFDVKD. As DNA, the CDR3 is TGTGCCACCAGTGAAAGTCACAGGGAGTATGAGACCCAGTACTTC. Residues: CATSESHREYETQYF.

The genes are TRBV28 and TRBJ2-7, with D possibly matching TRBD2 (6 bases). Germline values: CDR1 MDHEN, CDR2 SYDVKM. The CDR3 has 12 amino acids. V lost 6 bases to trimming and J lost 5 bases, with 11 bases between them. This chain's CDR3 is CASSPWGDEQYF. In DNA, the CDR3 is TGTGCCAGCAGCCCTTGGGGGGACGAGCAGTACTTC.

J is TRBJ1-4 and V is TRBV6-5; D not resolved. V lost 4 bases and J lost 12, with 9 bases in between. The CDR3 consists of 11 residues. CDR1 is MNHEY and CDR2 is SVGAGI in the germline V gene. The CDR3 spells CASSSRGELFF. The CDR3 region has the DNA TGTGCCAGCAGTTCCCGAGGTGAACTGTTTTTT.

The chain recombines TRBV21-1 with TRBJ1-2. TRBV21-1 is a pseudogene locus. CDR3 length: 13 amino acids. DNA of the CDR3: TGTGCCAGCAGCAGAACGGGAGCCAAGGGCTACACCTTC. It translates to CASSRTGAKGYTF.